This T cell receptor (beta chain) was captured in a study of shared clonotypes between healthy human individuals. The method was immunoSEQ multiplex PCR; TCRdb's version includes in-frame clones alone and lacks a portion of them. The sample lists some 700,000 clones, 90% occurring once. The CDR3 runs to 14 residues. The V and J ends lost 8 bases and 10 bases respectively, with 25 bases between them. The source is a man aged 18 to 29 in good health. Some clones in this sample may be carry-over from other donors' samples. V and J are TRBV5-3 and TRBJ2-7, with a weak D call TRBD1 (5 bases). TRBV5-3 falls under the ORF class, with uncertain function. Sequenced material: memory CD8+ T cells from PBMCs. Subset in this sample: CD45RO+ cells pooled with CCR7-negative TemRA cells. CDR3 region: CASSPHQSRAVQYF. Here the CDR3 DNA reads TGTGCCAGCAGCCCCCATCAATCCAGGGCGGTACAGTACTTC.